One sample yielded the 30 T cell receptor beta chains listed below, sequenced in a study of blood T cell repertoires in COVID-19 (dated by TCRdb to the early 2020s). The library was built by means of the immunoSEQ multiplex PCR assay. TCRdb re-hosts the immuneACCESS table, in-frame sequences only. Its copies lack some clones; in the studies checked, an unresolved V gene accounts for under half of them, and the cause for the rest is not known. The sample profile shows 180,000 or so clones; around 85% of them were found once. The ten biggest clones cover 11% of the sample. Sequencing input: peripheral blood. These receptors all come from a human donor with active or convalescent COVID-19. The donor label of this sample is uncertain.

This clone was counted between two and nine times. CDR3 in amino acids: CASLGSGEQYF. The CDR3, as DNA: TGTGCCAGCCTCGGGAGCGGCGAGCAGTACTTC. This chain joins TRBV2 and TRBJ2-7; D may be TRBD2 (6 bases). The V gene's germline CDR1 is SNHLY and CDR2 FYNNEI. This CDR3 has 11 residues. The ends were cut back, 8 bases at V and 6 bases at J, with 11 bases in the middle.

V is TRBV5-1 and J is TRBJ2-5; 16 positions agree with TRBD2. This CDR3 region has 16 residues. J gave up 3 bases and V 4 bases, and 3 bases lay outside the gene matches. The germline CDR1 and CDR2 sequences are SGHRS and YFSETQ. This CDR3 is CASSAGTSGREETQYF. CDR3 DNA: TGCGCCAGCAGCGCAGGGACTAGCGGGAGGGAAGAGACCCAGTACTTC.

The V call is TRBV6-4, the J call TRBJ1-6; no firm D call. The CDR3 extends over 14 amino acids. The germline V gene encodes CDR1 MRHNA and CDR2 SNTAGT. V gave up 2 bases and J gave up 4 bases, with 6 bases separating them. The CDR3 DNA is TGTGCCAGCAGTGACAGAGGGTATAATTCACCCCTCCACTTT. Translation gives CASSDRGYNSPLHF.

The gene calls are TRBV7-8 and TRBJ2-3; unclear D gene. Germline V gene data show CDR1 as SGHVS and CDR2 as FQNEAQ. V was shortened by 0 bases and J by 5 bases, with 12 bases between the two germline ends. The CDR3 totals 15 residues. CDR3 sequence reads: CASSLASGFGDTQYF. The CDR3 nucleotides read TGTGCCAGCAGCTTAGCATCGGGTTTTGGAGATACGCAGTATTTT. The full variable domain, in which reference TRBV7-8 and TRBJ2-3 provide the parts outside the CDR3, is GAGVSQSPRYKVAKRGQDVALRCDPISGHVSLFWYQQALGQGPEFLTYFQNEAQLDKSGLPSDRFFAERPEGSVSTLKIQRTQQEDSAVYLCASSLASGFGDTQYFGPGTRLTVL.

This chain links TRBV7-2 with TRBJ1-2; D is ambiguous. Trimming removed 3 bases from V and 4 bases from J, with 9 bases in between. Germline V gene sequence: CDR1 SGHTA, CDR2 FQGNSA. CDR3 length: 13 amino acids. The DNA for the CDR3 is TGTGCCAGCAGCTTTATAGAGGGCTATGGCTACACCTTC. This encodes CASSFIEGYGYTF.

The chain employs TRBV7-9 and TRBJ2-3; D might be TRBD2 (6 bases). The CDR3 is made up of 15 amino acids. V was cut by 7 bases and J by 2 bases, with 16 bases left in between. The germline CDR1 and CDR2 sequences are SEHNR and FQNEAQ (reference sequence). CDR3 loop: CASIPRRGSTDTQYF. The CDR3 nucleotides read TGTGCCAGCATCCCTAGGAGGGGCTCCACAGATACGCAGTATTTT.

This clone was seen more than once but under ten times. The chain combines TRBV7-3 with TRBJ1-1, with a weak D call TRBD1 (5 bases). Germline CDR1 SGHTA, CDR2 FQGTGA. V lost 2 bases to trimming and J lost 4 bases, with 8 bases between them. This CDR3 is 13 amino acids long. CDR3 loop: CASSLGGFTEAFF. CDR3 nucleotides: TGTGCCAGCAGCTTAGGGGGGTTCACTGAAGCTTTCTTT.

This sequence joins TRBV4-1 and TRBJ2-3, with 7 bases aligning to TRBD1. The germline gives CDR1 MGHRA, CDR2 YSYEKL. The CDR3 has 15 amino acids. Losses at the gene ends were 5 bases for V and 4 bases for J; bases not matched to a gene: 9. The CDR3 nucleotides read TGCGCCAGCAGCTACCGGGACAGTGGGGCAGATACGCAGTATTTT. It yields the protein CASSYRDSGADTQYF.

The gene calls are TRBV30 and TRBJ1-2, with 8 bases lining up with TRBD1. The V and J ends lost 0 bases and 8 bases, in that order; junction bases with no gene match: 8. The germline V gene encodes CDR1 GTSNPN and CDR2 SVGIG (reference sequence). The CDR3 consists of 14 residues. This CDR3 reads CAWSVTGGSEGYTF. In DNA, the CDR3 is TGTGCCTGGAGTGTAACAGGGGGATCGGAAGGCTACACCTTC.

The rearrangement joins TRBV19 to TRBJ2-3; TRBD2 is a possible D gene (7 bases). CDR1 is LNHDA, CDR2 SQIVND, per germline (reference sequence). V was pared by 7 bases and J by 9 bases, with 20 bases between. The CDR3 has 14 residues. The CDR3 region has the DNA TGTGCCAGTACCCTCGGGAGTAGGGGGGGAACGCAGTATTTT. Encoded protein: CASTLGSRGGTQYF. Full variable domain (outside the CDR3, taken from reference TRBV19 and TRBJ2-3): DGGITQSPKYLFRKEGQNVTLSCEQNLNHDAMYWYRQDPGQGLRLIYYSQIVNDFQKGDIAEGYSVSREKKESFPLTVTSAQKNPTAFYLCASTLGSRGGTQYFGPGTRLTVL.

V is TRBV19 and J is TRBJ2-3; perhaps TRBD2 as D (6 bases). The germline V and J ends were trimmed by 1 base and 4 bases, with 12 bases remaining between them. CDR1 is LNHDA and CDR2 is SQIVND in the germline V gene (reference sequence). The CDR3 has 15 amino acids. CDR3 sequence reads: CASSIGWREPDTQYF. The CDR3 bases are TGTGCCAGTAGTATAGGTTGGCGGGAACCAGATACGCAGTATTTT.

This clone was seen once. The chain couples TRBV9 to TRBJ2-1, with 9 bases that match TRBD1. The V and J ends lost 4 bases and 2 bases, in that order; junction bases with no gene match: 4. The CDR3 covers 15 residues. Germline V CDR1 and CDR2: SGDLS, YYNGEE. The CDR3 sequence: CASSHRDRAYNEQFF. In DNA, the CDR3 is TGTGCCAGCAGCCACCGGGACAGGGCCTACAATGAGCAGTTCTTC.

This rearrangement joins TRBV4-1 to TRBJ2-3, with 11 bases lining up with TRBD1. The CDR3 totals 16 residues. Germline V gene lookup returns CDR1 MGHRA and CDR2 YSYEKL. With 2 bases clipped from V and 4 bases from J, the junction kept 5 bases outside the gene matches. The CDR3 DNA follows: TGCGCCAGCAGCCAACGGACAGGGGGCCCTTCAGATACGCAGTATTTT. Amino acids: CASSQRTGGPSDTQYF.

The chain carries TRBV2 and TRBJ1-1; 9 nucleotides line up with TRBD1. The V segment lost 6 bases and the J segment 6 bases; nucleotides outside the gene matches: 8. This CDR3 spans 14 amino acids. Germline CDR1 SNHLY, CDR2 FYNNEI. This chain's CDR3 is CASSYTQGASEAFF. The CDR3 DNA sequence: TGTGCCAGCAGCTATACACAGGGGGCGTCTGAAGCTTTCTTT. Combining the CDR3 with reference TRBV2 and TRBJ1-1 gives the whole variable domain EPEVTQTPSHQVTQMGQEVILRCVPISNHLYFYWYRQILGQKVEFLVSFYNNEISEKSEIFDDQFSVERPDGSNFTLKIRSTKLEDSAMYFCASSYTQGASEAFFGQGTRLTVV.

The chain employs TRBV4-3 and TRBJ2-7; the match to TRBD2 covers 13 bases. CDR3 size: 15 residues. Germline CDR1 is LGHNA and CDR2 is YSLEER. V shed 5 bases and J 3 bases; nucleotides not matched to a gene: 4. The chain's CDR3 is CASSSGTSGIYEQYF. The DNA for the CDR3 is TGCGCCAGCAGCTCGGGGACTAGCGGGATCTACGAGCAGTACTTC.

This rearrangement joins TRBV9 to TRBJ2-4; possibly TRBD1 for D (6 bases). V lost 3 bases, J lost 10 bases, and 11 bases lay in between. The CDR3 runs to 12 residues. Germline CDR1 reads SGDLS; CDR2 reads YYNGEE. This CDR3 is CASSGTETIQYF. In DNA form, the CDR3 reads TGTGCCAGCAGCGGGACAGAAACTATTCAGTACTTC.

This CDR3 reads CASSLGFHTNTQYF. For the CDR3, the DNA is TGTGCCAGCAGTTTAGGCTTCCATACTAATACGCAGTATTTT. This chain connects TRBV28 to TRBJ2-3, with unresolved D. CDR1 MDHEN and CDR2 SYDVKM come from the germline V gene. Trimming pared 2 bases from V and 7 bases from J, leaving 13 bases between. The CDR3 spans 14 residues.

This clone was seen a single time. The chain couples TRBV6-4 to TRBJ2-5; D might be TRBD1 (6 bases). Germline V gene data show CDR1 as MRHNA and CDR2 as SNTAGT. The CDR3 runs to 18 residues. Trimming shortened V by 2 bases and J by 5 bases, and 24 bases separated the two germline ends. The CDR3 DNA is TGTGCCAGCAGTGACCCCAGGGGCGTAGAGGATATGGGGGAGACCCAGTACTTC. It encodes CASSDPRGVEDMGETQYF.

This sequence joins TRBV2 and TRBJ1-5; the D is unclear. CDR3 length equals 15 residues. V dropped 1 base and J dropped 1 base, with 8 bases sitting between them. The germline gives CDR1 SNHLY, CDR2 FYNNEI. The CDR3 here is CASSEGRISNQPQHF. CDR3 bases: TGTGCCAGCAGTGAAGGGAGGATAAGCAATCAGCCCCAGCATTTT.

V gene TRBV18 combines with J gene TRBJ2-7, with D possibly TRBD1 on 6 matching bases. V was cut by 3 bases and J by 3 bases, with 12 bases left in between. The germline gives CDR1 KGHSH, CDR2 LQKENI. The CDR3 runs to 14 residues. CDR3 DNA sequence: TGTGCCAGCTCACCCGGGGACAATCTCTACGAGCAGTACTTC. Translation: CASSPGDNLYEQYF.

The gene calls are TRBV2 and TRBJ2-3, with 11 bases aligning to TRBD2. The CDR3 spans 17 residues. The junction had 14 bases not matched to a gene; V was cut back by 6 bases and J by 6 bases. Germline V gives CDR1 SNHLY, CDR2 FYNNEI. CDR3: CASRQGGTSGVRDTQYF. In nucleotides, the CDR3 is TGTGCCAGCAGACAAGGGGGGACTAGCGGAGTCCGGGATACGCAGTATTTT. Filled out from reference TRBV2 and TRBJ2-3, the complete variable domain reads EPEVTQTPSHQVTQMGQEVILRCVPISNHLYFYWYRQILGQKVEFLVSFYNNEISEKSEIFDDQFSVERPDGSNFTLKIRSTKLEDSAMYFCASRQGGTSGVRDTQYFGPGTRLTVL.

The rearrangement uses TRBV4-1 and TRBJ2-2; 8 nucleotides match TRBD2. Germline V gene sequence: CDR1 MGHRA, CDR2 YSYEKL. V lost 4 bases and J lost 4; bases outside the gene matches: 11. The CDR3 sequence is 17 residues long. CDR3 nucleotide sequence: TGCGCCAGCAGCCGAACACCGGGGGGGGCTGGCACCGGGGAGCTGTTTTTT. Translation: CASSRTPGGAGTGELFF.

This sequence joins TRBV3-1 (or the pseudogene TRBV3-2) and TRBJ2-1; 8 positions agree with TRBD2. Trimming cost V 0 bases and J 5 bases; bases outside gene matches: 18. This CDR3 is built from 20 residues. CDR1 LGHDT and CDR2 YNNKEL come from the germline V gene (reference sequence). CDR3 in amino acids: CASSQEVRGATGREDNEQFF. The DNA of the CDR3 is TGTGCCAGCAGCCAAGAAGTTAGGGGAGCTACTGGGCGGGAGGACAATGAGCAGTTCTTC.

In this sample, this clone turned up once. This chain joins TRBV9 and TRBJ2-1; 8 nucleotides line up with TRBD2. The CDR3 totals 17 residues. Germline loops: CDR1 SGDLS, CDR2 YYNGEE. The trim removed 0 bases at V and 0 bases at J, leaving 5 bases unmatched. DNA of the CDR3: TGTGCCAGCAGCGTAGATAGCGGGACTGGCTCCTACAATGAGCAGTTCTTC. Its translation: CASSVDSGTGSYNEQFF.

The chain combines TRBV7-8 with TRBJ1-6; 7 nucleotides line up with TRBD1. The trim removed 5 bases at V and 9 bases at J, leaving 7 bases unmatched. From germline, CDR1 is SGHVS and CDR2 FQNEAQ. The CDR3 covers 14 residues. CDR3 DNA sequence: TGTGCCAGCAGCGCCGACAGGGACGGTTCACCCCTCCACTTT. It yields the protein CASSADRDGSPLHF.

The chain recombines TRBV6-5 with TRBJ2-7; D is perhaps TRBD1 (5 bases). This CDR3 is 14 amino acids long. V gave up 9 bases and J gave up 0 bases, with 15 bases separating them. Germline V gene sequence: CDR1 MNHEY, CDR2 SVGAGI. The CDR3 region has the DNA TGTGCCAGTTCCACAGGATTAAGCTCCTACGAGCAGTACTTC. It specifies CASSTGLSSYEQYF.

The V gene is TRBV9, the J gene TRBJ2-1; TRBD2 matches 10 bases. The ends lost 0 bases at V and 9 bases at J; junction bases unmatched: 9. This CDR3 is 16 amino acids long. Germline V gene sequence: CDR1 SGDLS, CDR2 YYNGEE. DNA of the CDR3: TGTGCCAGCAGCGTAGGAAGCGGGAGGGCCGATGTTGAGCAGTTCTTC. Its translation: CASSVGSGRADVEQFF.

This clone appeared a few times. The genes are TRBV6-4 and TRBJ2-7, with 9 bases fitting TRBD2. This CDR3 has 17 amino acids. Per germline, CDR1 MRHNA and CDR2 SNTAGT. With V trimmed by 6 bases and J by 4 bases, 16 bases remained unmatched. CDR3 sequence reads: CASSPVFRTSAPYEQYF. CDR3 in DNA: TGTGCCAGCAGCCCAGTATTCAGGACTAGCGCACCTTACGAGCAGTACTTC.

The chain recombines TRBV29-1 with TRBJ2-5; weak D call: TRBD2 (6 bases). The CDR3 totals 14 residues. The germline CDR1 and CDR2 sequences are SQVTM and ANQGSEA. Deletions cut 7 bases from V and 7 bases from J, with 22 bases between. CDR3 residues: CSAFSGTGARTQYF. In DNA, the CDR3 is TGCAGCGCCTTCTCCGGGACTGGCGCCAGGACCCAGTACTTC.

A remark on this clone: This sample includes further DNA sequences coding for the same CDR3. CDR3 amino acids: CASSGGRSTDTQYF. In DNA, the CDR3 is TGTGCCAGTAGCGGGGGAAGAAGCACAGATACGCAGTATTTT. The chain carries TRBV2 and TRBJ2-3; 9 bases line up with TRBD2. V shed 9 bases and J 0 bases; nucleotides not matched to a gene: 4. Germline V gene sequence: CDR1 SNHLY, CDR2 FYNNEI. The CDR3 contains 14 residues.